This T cell receptor beta chain originates from a study of T cell responses to AZD1222 COVID-19 vaccine. The protocol was immunoSEQ multiplex PCR, while the TCRdb copy is restricted to in-frame clones and leaves out a portion. The sample has roughly 120,000 clones; roughly nine tenths are singletons. The CDR3 is made up of 13 amino acids. Germline lookup yields CDR1 LGHDT and CDR2 YNNKEL (reference sequence). Trimming took 2 bases from V and 6 from J, leaving 10 bases between them. This specimen was peripheral blood, taken on day 0 of AZD1222 vaccination. This chain uses TRBV3-1 (or the pseudogene TRBV3-2) with TRBJ1-2; D gene ambiguous. This TCR was recovered from an adult in good health. CDR3 loop: CASSQTAGHGYTF. The CDR3 nucleotides are TGTGCCAGCAGCCAAACAGCCGGCCATGGCTACACCTTC.